What follows are 11 T cell receptor beta chains derived from one specimen sequenced in a study of blood T cell repertoires in COVID-19. Profiling relied on immunoSEQ multiplex PCR, and the TCRdb table lists in-frame clones only, not all of them. The table has some 220,000 clones, around 80% seen once. Sequencing used peripheral blood. The source of these receptors is a man in his fifties with active or convalescent COVID-19.

V usage is TRBV9 and J usage is TRBJ2-2; 7 positions agree with TRBD1. The CDR3 sequence is 13 residues long. CDR1 and CDR2 from the germline V gene are SGDLS and YYNGEE. V lost 6 bases and J lost 7; bases outside the gene matches: 6. CDR3 DNA sequence: TGTGCCAGCATGCAACAGGGGAGCGGGGAGCTGTTTTTT. Translated, it gives CASMQQGSGELFF. Full variable domain (missing parts from reference TRBV9 and TRBJ2-2): DSGVTQTPKHLITATGQRVTLRCSPRSGDLSVYWYQQSLDQGLQFLIQYYNGEERAKGNILERFSAQQFPDLHSELNLSSLELGDSALYFCASMQQGSGELFFGEGSRLTVL.

This rearrangement joins TRBV5-5 to TRBJ2-1; the D gene is possibly TRBD2 (5 bases). The CDR3 runs 12 residues. Germline V gene sequence: CDR1 SGHKS, CDR2 YYEKEE (reference sequence). V was clipped by 4 bases and J by 3 bases, with 5 bases between them. CDR3: CASSRDYNEQFF. CDR3 coding DNA: TGTGCCAGCAGCCGGGACTACAATGAGCAGTTCTTC.

The chain has TRBV6-5 and TRBJ1-2, with TRBD1 identical over 8 bases. This CDR3 comprises 13 residues. Germline values: CDR1 MNHEY, CDR2 SVGAGI. The V segment lost 6 bases and the J segment 7 bases; nucleotides outside the gene matches: 7. This chain's CDR3 is CASRHNQGAGYTF. CDR3 nucleotide sequence: TGTGCCAGCAGACACAACCAGGGGGCTGGCTACACCTTC.

The chain uses TRBV18 and TRBJ2-1; 9 bases match TRBD1. The CDR3 sequence is 17 residues long. V gave up 3 bases and J gave up 0 bases; unmatched junction bases: 6. Looked up from germline, CDR1 is KGHSH and CDR2 is LQKENI. The CDR3 coding sequence is TGTGCCAGCTCACCGTATACAGGGGGCAGCTCCTACAATGAGCAGTTCTTC. Its protein is CASSPYTGGSSYNEQFF.

The rearrangement links TRBV6-5 to TRBJ2-7; 10 bases line up with TRBD1. J gave up 4 bases and V 2 bases, and 5 bases lay outside the gene matches. CDR1 and CDR2 from the germline V gene are MNHEY and SVGAGI. This CDR3 spans 15 amino acids. The CDR3 loop is CASSYRWTGGYEQYF. CDR3 sequence (DNA): TGTGCCAGCAGTTACCGGTGGACAGGGGGTTACGAGCAGTACTTC.

This chain links TRBV7-9 with TRBJ2-7, with a weak D call TRBD2 (7 bases). Germline-derived CDR1 and CDR2 are SEHNR and FQNEAQ (reference sequence). This CDR3 spans 16 amino acids. Trimming left V 5 bases short and J 6 bases short, with 23 bases between. CDR3 DNA: TGTGCCAGCAGCCCCCCCGGCGGGGGCCCCCGTGCCGAGCAGTACGTC. Its translation: CASSPPGGGPRAEQYV.

The CDR3 DNA is TGTGCCAGCAGTTTGACCTGGGAGAGGGAAAAACTGTTTTTT. This gives the protein CASSLTWEREKLFF. V and J are TRBV6-5 and TRBJ1-4; D is unclear. V was shortened by 4 bases and J by 8 bases, with 14 bases between the two germline ends. There are 14 residues in the CDR3. Germline CDR1 reads MNHEY; CDR2 reads SVGAGI.

This chain links TRBV7-3 with TRBJ1-4; no clear D gene. The CDR3 loop spans 15 amino acids. Per the germline V gene, CDR1 is SGHTA and CDR2 is FQGTGA. Trimming pared 1 base from V and 4 bases from J, leaving 10 bases between. The CDR3 spells CASSLKDGDNEKLFF. CDR3 DNA sequence: TGTGCCAGCAGCTTAAAGGACGGGGATAATGAAAAACTGTTTTTT.

V gene TRBV11-2 combines with J gene TRBJ2-7, with 15 bases matching TRBD2. The CDR3 spans 18 residues. With V trimmed by 1 base and J by 5 bases, 9 bases remained unmatched. Germline V gene sequence: CDR1 SGHAT, CDR2 FQNNGV. The CDR3 DNA reads as TGTGCCAGCAGCTTAGTCCCAGGACTAGCGGGAGGGCCTCACGAGCAGTACTTC. It yields the protein CASSLVPGLAGGPHEQYF.

The chain is built from TRBV11-2 and TRBJ2-5, with 8 bases fitting TRBD1. Germline CDR1 and CDR2: SGHAT and FQNNGV. The CDR3 loop spans 14 amino acids. V lost 8 bases and J lost 7; bases outside the gene matches: 12. This CDR3 reads CASADFGQGGTQYF. CDR3 DNA sequence: TGTGCCAGCGCCGATTTCGGACAGGGCGGGACCCAGTACTTC.

This chain links TRBV7-9 with TRBJ2-5; TRBD1 agrees at 8 bases. Germline CDR1 SEHNR, CDR2 FQNEAQ (reference sequence). Losses at the gene ends were 1 base for V and 5 bases for J; bases not matched to a gene: 6. The CDR3 sequence is 15 residues long. In DNA form, the CDR3 reads TGTGCCAGCAGCTTAGGGGACAGGCTTGGGGAGACCCAGTACTTC. Its translation is CASSLGDRLGETQYF.